The text below deals with one T cell receptor (beta chain). The target antigen is unknown. The data are from a study of cytomegalovirus exposure and HLA in healthy donors. Study-level results: Data from an earlier analysis indicated that most TCR beta V segments were productive either about 87% or about 30% of the time.

Looked up from germline, CDR1 is LNHDA and CDR2 is SQIVND (reference sequence). The ends lost 0 bases at V and 3 bases at J; junction bases unmatched: 5. The CDR3 contains 15 residues. PCR was performed using 60 Vbeta and 13 Jbeta primers. Authors' processing steps: Some 9.9 million of 80 million or so unique TCR beta chains were shared, per a later count. Libraries were prepared by immunoSEQ multiplex PCR; TCRdb keeps only in-frame clonotypes and omits some of them. The V and J calls and clone size are taken from that table; D and trimming were inferred from the DNA. The table includes some 190,000 clones, roughly 83% detected once.

Sequencing was carried out using PBMCs. The rearrangement uses TRBV19 and TRBJ2-7; TRBD2 aligns across 7 bases. The sequence was collected from a woman between 45 and 65 years old in good health and CMV-seronegative. CDR3 sequence reads: CASSIDWEGSYEQYF. In DNA, the CDR3 is TGTGCCAGTAGTATAGATTGGGAGGGGAGCTACGAGCAGTACTTC.